This TCR beta chain was recovered during a study of T cells in Graves' hyperthyroidism and ophthalmopathy. Amplification targeted TCR beta CDR3 regions from RNA transcripts. The HTBI primer set served for first-round RT-PCR of the TCR CDR3. One entry per CDR3 protein results from TCRdb running MiXCR on the multiplex PCR reads. The sample contains over 650,000 distinct CDR3 sequences, 16% of which appear only once. CDR3 length equals 17 residues. From germline, CDR1 is MGHRA and CDR2 YSYEKL. The germline V and J ends were trimmed by 0 bases and 6 bases, with 18 bases remaining between them. The clonotype was recovered from a man younger than 30 with Graves' hyperthyroidism. The sample taken for sequencing was blood. The rearrangement joins TRBV4-1 to TRBJ1-3; maybe TRBD1 (5 bases). The CDR3 coding sequence is TGCGCCAGCAGCCAAGACGTAACCCAACGGGGGGAAAACACCATATATTTT. This translates into CASSQDVTQRGENTIYF.